The clone carrying this T cell receptor beta chain was observed at least ten times. Its antigen is currently unknown. This specimen belongs to a study of CD8 T cells in ankylosing spondylitis. Study-wide results and limits: In reactive arthritis synovial fluid and blood, some motif variants had been reported before. Disease-linked clones bore a CD8+ phenotype and were relatively rare in peripheral blood.

By quantitative 5'-RACE with molecular barcodes, the TCR beta libraries were made. TCRdb itself ran the 5' RACE reads through MiXCR, one entry per CDR3 protein. The data show a few hundred thousand distinct CDR3 sequences, approximately 10% seen once. Looked up from germline, CDR1 is SGHRS and CDR2 is YFSETQ. The length of the CDR3 is 17 residues. Trimming took 4 bases from V and 2 from J, leaving 19 bases between them. Sequencing was done on a sample of blood, either unsorted or a sorted T cell fraction (not recorded which). The clonotype was recovered from a female donor with ankylosing spondylitis or in good health (not recorded which). The chain is built from TRBV5-1 and TRBJ2-1; TRBD2 might be the D (7 bases). The CDR3 region is CASSGRGGGGTYNEQFF. Written as DNA, the CDR3 is TGCGCCAGCAGCGGCCGCGGGGGAGGGGGTACCTACAATGAGCAGTTCTTC.